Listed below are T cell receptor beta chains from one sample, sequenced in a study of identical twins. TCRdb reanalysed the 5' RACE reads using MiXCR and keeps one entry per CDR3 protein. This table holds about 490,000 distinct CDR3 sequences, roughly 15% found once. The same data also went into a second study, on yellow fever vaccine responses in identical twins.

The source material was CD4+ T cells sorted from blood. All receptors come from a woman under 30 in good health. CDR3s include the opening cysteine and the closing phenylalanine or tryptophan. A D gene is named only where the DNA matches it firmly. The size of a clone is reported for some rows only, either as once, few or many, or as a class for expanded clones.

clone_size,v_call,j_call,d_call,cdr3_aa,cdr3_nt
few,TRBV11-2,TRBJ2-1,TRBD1,CASSPKRDSGHSYNEQFF,TGTGCCAGCAGTCCGAAGAGGGACAGTGGGCATTCCTACAATGAGCAGTTCTTC
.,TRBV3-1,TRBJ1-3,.,CASSQEATLGNTIYF,TGTGCCAGCAGCCAAGAGGCGACACTTGGAAACACCATATATTTT
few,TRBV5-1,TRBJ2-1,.,CASSLGNGVLSNEQFF,TGCGCCAGCAGCTTGGGAAATGGGGTCCTGAGCAATGAGCAGTTCTTC
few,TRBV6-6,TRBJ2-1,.,CASTLRSYNEQFF,TGTGCCAGCACCCTAAGGTCCTACAATGAGCAGTTCTTC
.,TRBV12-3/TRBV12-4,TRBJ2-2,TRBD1,CASSRTGGFTGELFF,TGTGCCAGCAGCCGCACAGGGGGGTTCACCGGGGAGCTGTTTTTT
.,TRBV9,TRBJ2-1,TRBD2,CASSPTSGIMNEQFF,TGTGCCAGCAGCCCGACTAGCGGGATAATGAATGAGCAGTTCTTC
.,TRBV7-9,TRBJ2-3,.,CASRRVASDTQYF,TGTGCCAGCAGAAGGGTGGCGTCAGATACGCAGTATTTT
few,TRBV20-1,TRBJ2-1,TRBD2,CSAKATLAGGLNEQFF,TGCAGTGCTAAAGCCACTCTAGCGGGAGGACTCAATGAGCAGTTCTTC
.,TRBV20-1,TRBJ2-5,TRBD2,CSAIAGKETQYF,TGCAGTGCTATAGCGGGGAAAGAGACCCAGTACTTC
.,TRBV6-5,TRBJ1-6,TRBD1,CASSSINRGNNSPLHF,TGTGCCAGCAGTTCCATTAACAGGGGAAATAATTCACCCCTCCACTTT
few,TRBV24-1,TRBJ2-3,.,CATSDLGEATDTQYF,TGTGCCACCAGTGATTTGGGCGAGGCCACAGATACGCAGTATTTT